The subject of this entry is one T cell receptor (beta chain). This entry comes from a study of blood T cell repertoires in COVID-19. Study overall: The United States, Italy and Spain supplied acute and convalescent COVID-19 samples. T cells, B-cell-depleted T cells, or PBMCs supplied cDNA or gDNA.

Authors' analysis steps: Amplification from reference gene primers served as the basis for estimated nucleated cell counts. The assay was immunoSEQ multiplex PCR, and TCRdb's table has in-frame clones only and misses some. From that table come the V and J calls and clone size; the DNA was used to work out D and trimming. This table has about 99,000 clones, more than 80% appearing once. V lost 9 bases, J lost 1 base, and 13 bases lay in between. There are 14 residues in the CDR3. From germline, CDR1 is MNHEY and CDR2 SVGAGI. This clonotype was sampled from a man in his 60s with acute or convalescent COVID-19. This chain connects TRBV6-5 to TRBJ1-5; D might be TRBD1 (6 bases). The specimen sequenced was peripheral blood. The DNA of the CDR3 is TGTGCCAGAAGCAGGGGAGACAGCAATCAGCCCCAGCATTTT. This translates into CARSRGDSNQPQHF.